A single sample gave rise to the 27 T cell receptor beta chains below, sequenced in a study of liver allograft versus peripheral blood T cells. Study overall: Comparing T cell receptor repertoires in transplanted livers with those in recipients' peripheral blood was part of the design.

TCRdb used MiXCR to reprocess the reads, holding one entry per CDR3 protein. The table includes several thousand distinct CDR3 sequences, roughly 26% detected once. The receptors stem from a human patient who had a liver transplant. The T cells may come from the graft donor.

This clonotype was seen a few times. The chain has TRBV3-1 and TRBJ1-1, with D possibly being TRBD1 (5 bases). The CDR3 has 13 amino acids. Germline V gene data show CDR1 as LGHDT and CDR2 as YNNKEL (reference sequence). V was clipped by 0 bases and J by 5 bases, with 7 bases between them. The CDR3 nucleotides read TGTGCCAGCAGCCAAGATTGGGGGACTGAAGCTTTCTTT. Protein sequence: CASSQDWGTEAFF.

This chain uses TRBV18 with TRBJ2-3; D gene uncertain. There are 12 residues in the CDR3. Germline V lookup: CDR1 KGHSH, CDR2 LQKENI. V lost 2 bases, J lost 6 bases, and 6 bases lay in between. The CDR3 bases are TGTGCCAGCTCACCAGGGTCGGATACGCAGTATTTT. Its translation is CASSPGSDTQYF.

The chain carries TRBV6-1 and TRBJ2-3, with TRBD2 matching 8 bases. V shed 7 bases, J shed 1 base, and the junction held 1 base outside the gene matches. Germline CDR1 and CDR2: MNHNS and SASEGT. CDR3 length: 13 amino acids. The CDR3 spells CASILAGTDTQYF. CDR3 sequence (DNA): TGTGCCAGCATACTAGCGGGCACAGATACGCAGTATTTT.

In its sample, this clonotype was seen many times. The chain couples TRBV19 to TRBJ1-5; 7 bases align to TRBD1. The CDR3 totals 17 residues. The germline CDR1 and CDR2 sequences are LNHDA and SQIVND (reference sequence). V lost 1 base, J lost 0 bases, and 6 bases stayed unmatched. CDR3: CASSIGGGAGSNQPQHF. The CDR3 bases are TGTGCCAGTAGTATAGGAGGGGGCGCGGGTAGCAATCAGCCCCAGCATTTT.

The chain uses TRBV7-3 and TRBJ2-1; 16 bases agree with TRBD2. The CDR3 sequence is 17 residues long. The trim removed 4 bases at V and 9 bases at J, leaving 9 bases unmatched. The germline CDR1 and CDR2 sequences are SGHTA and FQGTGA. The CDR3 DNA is TGTGCCAGCAGCTCTGTCCCGGGACTAGCGGGAGGGGGTGAGCAGTTCTTC. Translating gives CASSSVPGLAGGGEQFF.

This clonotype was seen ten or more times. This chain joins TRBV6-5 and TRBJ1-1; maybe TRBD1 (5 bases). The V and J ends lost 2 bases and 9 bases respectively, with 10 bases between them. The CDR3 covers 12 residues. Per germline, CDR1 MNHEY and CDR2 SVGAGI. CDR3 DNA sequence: TGTGCCAGCAGTTACGGGGGTCAGAAAGCTTTCTTT. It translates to CASSYGGQKAFF.

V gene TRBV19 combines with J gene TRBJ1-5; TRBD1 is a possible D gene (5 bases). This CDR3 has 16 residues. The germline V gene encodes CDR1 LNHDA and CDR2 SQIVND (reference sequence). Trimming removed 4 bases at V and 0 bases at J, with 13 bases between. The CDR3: CASSTQGHHSNQPQHF. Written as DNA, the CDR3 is TGTGCCAGTAGTACCCAAGGACACCATAGCAATCAGCCCCAGCATTTT.

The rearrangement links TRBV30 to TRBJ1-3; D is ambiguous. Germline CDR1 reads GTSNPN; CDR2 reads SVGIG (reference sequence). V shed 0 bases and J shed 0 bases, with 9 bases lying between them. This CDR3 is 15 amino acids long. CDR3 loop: CAWSVPASSGNTIYF. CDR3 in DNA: TGTGCCTGGAGTGTACCGGCCAGCTCTGGAAACACCATATATTTT.

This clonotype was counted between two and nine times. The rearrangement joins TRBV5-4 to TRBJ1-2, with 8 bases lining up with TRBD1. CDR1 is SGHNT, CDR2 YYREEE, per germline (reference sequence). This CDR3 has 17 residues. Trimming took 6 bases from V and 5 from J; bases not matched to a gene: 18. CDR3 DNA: TGTGCCAGCACCACCACAGGGGGGATTATGTCTGTTTATGGCTACACCTTC. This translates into CASTTTGGIMSVYGYTF.

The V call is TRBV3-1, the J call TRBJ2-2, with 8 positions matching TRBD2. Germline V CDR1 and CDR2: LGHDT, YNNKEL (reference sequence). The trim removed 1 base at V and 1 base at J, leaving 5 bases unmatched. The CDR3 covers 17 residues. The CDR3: CASSQGVLAGNTGELFF. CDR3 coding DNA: TGTGCCAGCAGCCAAGGGGTGCTAGCGGGGAACACCGGGGAGCTGTTTTTT.

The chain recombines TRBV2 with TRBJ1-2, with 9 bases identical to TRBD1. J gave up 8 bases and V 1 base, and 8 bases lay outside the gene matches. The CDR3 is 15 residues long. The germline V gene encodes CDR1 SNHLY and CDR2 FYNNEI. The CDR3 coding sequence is TGTGCCAGCAGTGAAGAGGGGGGACAGGGTTTGGGCTACACCTTC. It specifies CASSEEGGQGLGYTF.

The CDR3 bases are TGCAGTGCTAGAGGGACTAGCGGGAGGGCCTCGTACAATGAGCAGTTCTTC. It is translated as CSARGTSGRASYNEQFF. The rearrangement joins TRBV20-1 to TRBJ2-1; TRBD2 aligns across 15 bases. Germline CDR1 DFQATT, CDR2 SNEGSKA (reference sequence). CDR3 length: 17 amino acids. V gave up 1 base and J gave up 4 bases; unmatched junction bases: 5.

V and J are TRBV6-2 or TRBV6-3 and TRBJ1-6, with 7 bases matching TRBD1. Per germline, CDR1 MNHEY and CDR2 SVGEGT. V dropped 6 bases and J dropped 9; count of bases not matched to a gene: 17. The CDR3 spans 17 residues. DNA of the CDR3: TGTGCCAGCAGGACAGGGTTCGGGGTCGAGGCGAGTTCACCCCTCCACTTT. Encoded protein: CASRTGFGVEASSPLHF.

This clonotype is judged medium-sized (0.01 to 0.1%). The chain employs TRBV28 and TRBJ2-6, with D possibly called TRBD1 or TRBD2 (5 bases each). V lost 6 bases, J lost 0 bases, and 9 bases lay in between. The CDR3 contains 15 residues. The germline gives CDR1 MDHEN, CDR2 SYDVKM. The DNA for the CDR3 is TGTGCCAGCAGCGGGGCTAGCTCTGGGGCCAACGTCCTGACTTTC. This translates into CASSGASSGANVLTF.

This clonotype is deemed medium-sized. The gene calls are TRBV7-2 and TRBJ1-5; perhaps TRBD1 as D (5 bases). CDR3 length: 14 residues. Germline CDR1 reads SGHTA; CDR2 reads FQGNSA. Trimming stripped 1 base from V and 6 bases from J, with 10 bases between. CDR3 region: CASSLGGGVQPQHF. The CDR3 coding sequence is TGTGCCAGCAGCTTAGGGGGGGGGGTTCAGCCCCAGCATTTT.

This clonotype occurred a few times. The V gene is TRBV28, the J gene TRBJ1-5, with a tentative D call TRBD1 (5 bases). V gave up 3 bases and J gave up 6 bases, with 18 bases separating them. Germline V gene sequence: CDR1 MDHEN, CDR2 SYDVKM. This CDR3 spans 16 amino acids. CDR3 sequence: CASSLSIGGGGQPQHF. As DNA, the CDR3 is TGTGCCAGCAGTTTGTCAATTGGGGGGGGAGGTCAGCCCCAGCATTTT.

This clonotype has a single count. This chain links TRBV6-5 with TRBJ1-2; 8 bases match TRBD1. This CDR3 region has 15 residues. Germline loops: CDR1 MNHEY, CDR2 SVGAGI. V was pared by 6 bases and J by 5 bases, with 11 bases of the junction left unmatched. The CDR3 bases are TGTGCCAGCAGACGTGACAGGGGCGAAGTGTATGGCTACACCTTC. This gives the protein CASRRDRGEVYGYTF.

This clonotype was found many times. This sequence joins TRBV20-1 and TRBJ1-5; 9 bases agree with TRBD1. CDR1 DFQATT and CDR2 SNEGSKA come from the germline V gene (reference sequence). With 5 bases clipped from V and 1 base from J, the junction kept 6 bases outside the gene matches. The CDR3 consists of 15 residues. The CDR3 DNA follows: TGCAGTGCTCGACAGGGGGGGAAGAGCAATCAGCCCCAGCATTTT. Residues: CSARQGGKSNQPQHF.

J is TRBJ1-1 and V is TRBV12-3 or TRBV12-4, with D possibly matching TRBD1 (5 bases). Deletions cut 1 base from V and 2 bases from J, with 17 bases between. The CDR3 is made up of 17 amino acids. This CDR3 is CASSLGGGGRINTEAFF. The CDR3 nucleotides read TGTGCCAGCAGTTTAGGGGGGGGGGGGAGGATAAACACTGAAGCTTTCTTT.

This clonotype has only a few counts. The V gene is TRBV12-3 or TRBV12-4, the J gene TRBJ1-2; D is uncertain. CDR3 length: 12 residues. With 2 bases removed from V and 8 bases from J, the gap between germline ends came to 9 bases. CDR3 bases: TGTGCCAGCAGTTTATCCCGGTCGGGCTACACCTTC. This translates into CASSLSRSGYTF.

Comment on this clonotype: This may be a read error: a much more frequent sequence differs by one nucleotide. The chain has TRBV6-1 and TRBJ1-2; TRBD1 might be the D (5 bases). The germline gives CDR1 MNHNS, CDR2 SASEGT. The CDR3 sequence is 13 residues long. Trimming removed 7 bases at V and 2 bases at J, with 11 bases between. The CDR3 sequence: CASNGAQNYGYTF. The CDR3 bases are TGTGCCAGCAATGGGGCGCAAAACTATGGCTACACCTTC.

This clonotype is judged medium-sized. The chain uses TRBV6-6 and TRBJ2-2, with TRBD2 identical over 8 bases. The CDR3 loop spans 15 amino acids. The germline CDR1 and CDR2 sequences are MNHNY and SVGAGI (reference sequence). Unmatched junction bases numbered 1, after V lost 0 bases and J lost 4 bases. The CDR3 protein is CASSYSGTSTGELFF. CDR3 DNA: TGTGCCAGCAGTTACTCGGGGACTAGCACCGGGGAGCTGTTTTTT.

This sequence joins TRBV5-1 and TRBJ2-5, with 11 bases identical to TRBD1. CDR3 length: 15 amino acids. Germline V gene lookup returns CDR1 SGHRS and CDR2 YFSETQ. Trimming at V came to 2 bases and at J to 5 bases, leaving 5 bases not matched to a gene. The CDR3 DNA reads TGCGCCAGCAGCTTACGGACAGGGGGCATGGAGACCCAGTACTTC. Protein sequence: CASSLRTGGMETQYF.

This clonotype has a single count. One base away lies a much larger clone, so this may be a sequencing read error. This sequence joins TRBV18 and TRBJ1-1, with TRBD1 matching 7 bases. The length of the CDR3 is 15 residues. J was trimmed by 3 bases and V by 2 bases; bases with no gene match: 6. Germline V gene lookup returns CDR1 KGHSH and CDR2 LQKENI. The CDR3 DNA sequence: TGTGCCAGCTCACCAACGTCACAGGGGTACACTGAAGCTTTCTTT. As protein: CASSPTSQGYTEAFF.

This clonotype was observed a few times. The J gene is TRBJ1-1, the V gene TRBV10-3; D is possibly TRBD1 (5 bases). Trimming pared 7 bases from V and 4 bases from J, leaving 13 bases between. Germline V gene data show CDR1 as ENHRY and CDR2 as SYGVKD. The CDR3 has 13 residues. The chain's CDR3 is CAITMAGSTEAFF. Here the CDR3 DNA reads TGTGCCATCACCATGGCAGGGTCCACTGAAGCTTTCTTT.

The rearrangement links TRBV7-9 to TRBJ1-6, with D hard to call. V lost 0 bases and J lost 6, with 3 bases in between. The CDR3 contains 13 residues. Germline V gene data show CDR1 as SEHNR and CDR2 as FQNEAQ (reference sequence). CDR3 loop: CASSLALNSPLHF. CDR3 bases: TGTGCCAGCAGCTTAGCCCTTAATTCACCCCTCCACTTT.

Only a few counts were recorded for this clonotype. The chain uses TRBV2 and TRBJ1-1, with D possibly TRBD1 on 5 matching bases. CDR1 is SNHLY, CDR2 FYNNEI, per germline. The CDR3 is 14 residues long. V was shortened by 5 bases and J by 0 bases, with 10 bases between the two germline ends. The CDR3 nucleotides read TGTGCCAGCAGTCAACAGGCGATGAACACTGAAGCTTTCTTT. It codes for CASSQQAMNTEAFF.